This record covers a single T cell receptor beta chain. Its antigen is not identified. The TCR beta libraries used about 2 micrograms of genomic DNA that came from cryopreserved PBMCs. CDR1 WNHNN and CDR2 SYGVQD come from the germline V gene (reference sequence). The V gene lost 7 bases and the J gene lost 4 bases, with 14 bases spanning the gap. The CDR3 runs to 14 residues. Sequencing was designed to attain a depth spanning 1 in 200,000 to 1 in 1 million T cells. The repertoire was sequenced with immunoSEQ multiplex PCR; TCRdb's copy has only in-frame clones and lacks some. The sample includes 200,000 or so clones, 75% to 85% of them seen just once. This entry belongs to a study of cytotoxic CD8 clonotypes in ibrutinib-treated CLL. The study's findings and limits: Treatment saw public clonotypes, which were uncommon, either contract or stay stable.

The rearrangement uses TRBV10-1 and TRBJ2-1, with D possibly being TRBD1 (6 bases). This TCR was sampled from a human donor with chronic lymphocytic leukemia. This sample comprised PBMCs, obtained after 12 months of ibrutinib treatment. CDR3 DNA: TGCGCCAGCAAGCCAGGGGTAGGTTACAATGAGCAGTTCTTC. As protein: CASKPGVGYNEQFF.